This TCR beta chain stems from a study of cytomegalovirus exposure and HLA in healthy donors. The sample holds one count of this clone. Its target is not known. General observations from the study: Common viral pathogens (according to a later analysis) appeared linked to several of the most significant clusters. Follow-up analysis later connected one missense variant in DCLRE1C with trimming of TCR beta V- and J-genes.

PCR involved 60 Vbeta and 13 Jbeta primers. Profiling relied on immunoSEQ multiplex PCR, and the TCRdb table lists in-frame clones only, not all of them. Of tens of thousands of clones listed, roughly 81% are singletons. Trimming cost V 4 bases and J 3 bases; bases outside gene matches: 8. Germline V gene lookup returns CDR1 SGHDN and CDR2 FVKESK. The CDR3 is 16 amino acids. The source is a man under 40 in good health and CMV-seronegative. V usage is TRBV14 and J usage is TRBJ2-7; 11 bases align to TRBD2. Source material: PBMCs. CDR3 coding DNA: TGTGCCAGCAGCCCGCGACTAGCGGGAAGGTTCTACGAGCAGTACTTC. Encoded protein: CASSPRLAGRFYEQYF.